These T cell receptor beta chains were read from a single sample in a study of cytomegalovirus exposure and HLA in healthy donors. Measured with immunoSEQ multiplex PCR; TCRdb has only the in-frame clones, and not every one. The sample includes 100,000 to 150,000 clones, 60% to 80% seen only once; the top ten take 3% to 3.5%. Sequencing input: PBMCs. The receptor set was obtained from a woman aged 45-59 years in good health and CMV-seronegative. CDR3s include the opening cysteine and the closing phenylalanine or tryptophan.

V gene: TRBV23-1
J gene: TRBJ1-2
CDR3 protein: CASSQSEGAGGYTF

V gene: TRBV2
J gene: TRBJ2-2
CDR3 protein: CAGRTSGKWELFF

V gene: TRBV4-2
J gene: TRBJ2-2
CDR3 protein: CASSQDPSGISGELFF

V gene: TRBV6-4
J gene: TRBJ1-1
CDR3 protein: CASRTYTGNTEAFF

V gene: TRBV16
J gene: TRBJ2-5
CDR3 protein: CASSPGLAKETQYF

V gene: TRBV28
J gene: TRBJ1-3
CDR3 protein: CASTVLGQGSSGNTIYF

V gene: TRBV7-9
J gene: TRBJ2-5
CDR3 protein: CASSLVGQGAETQYF

V gene: TRBV7-9
J gene: TRBJ2-7
CDR3 protein: CASSPLPAGFGEQYF

V gene: TRBV30
J gene: TRBJ2-7
CDR3 protein: CAWKGGYEQYF

V gene: TRBV29-1
J gene: TRBJ2-3
CDR3 protein: CSVDLGGSTDTQYF

V gene: TRBV20-1
J gene: TRBJ2-7
CDR3 protein: CSAREISEQYF

V gene: TRBV7-9
J gene: TRBJ2-5
CDR3 protein: CSSSLSRLAETQYF

V gene: TRBV18
J gene: TRBJ2-3
CDR3 protein: CASSPRGQGGTDTQYF

V gene: TRBV21-1
J gene: TRBJ2-1
CDR3 protein: CASSTIETGLGSYNEQFF

V gene: TRBV7-2
J gene: TRBJ2-1
CDR3 protein: CASSGRLAGNGQFF

V gene: TRBV15
J gene: TRBJ1-1
CDR3 protein: CATSRDPVSTEAFF

V gene: TRBV6-5
J gene: TRBJ2-7
CDR3 protein: CASSRPDLREQYF

V gene: TRBV9
J gene: TRBJ2-1
CDR3 protein: CASSASGQVYNEQFF

V gene: TRBV11-1
J gene: TRBJ2-5
CDR3 protein: CASSFGETQYF

V gene: TRBV5-1
J gene: TRBJ2-7
CDR3 protein: CASSLEREAGVLDEQYF

V gene: TRBV28
J gene: TRBJ1-2
CDR3 protein: CASRRTGGYGYTF

V gene: TRBV11-2
J gene: TRBJ2-3
CDR3 protein: CASSPGRNTQYF

V gene: TRBV19
J gene: TRBJ2-5
CDR3 protein: CASSPRTGEETQYF

V gene: TRBV5-1
J gene: TRBJ2-3
CDR3 protein: CASSLDMGETDTQYF

V gene: TRBV7-9
J gene: TRBJ1-1
CDR3 protein: CSSSVWAGTEYWNTEAFF

V gene: TRBV20-1
J gene: TRBJ2-7
CDR3 protein: CSATTGYEQYF

V gene: TRBV28
J gene: TRBJ1-4
CDR3 protein: CASSLPRGSTNEKLFF

V gene: TRBV11-3
J gene: TRBJ2-2
CDR3 protein: CASSSQGAWGERDTGELFF

V gene: TRBV7-9
J gene: TRBJ1-1
CDR3 protein: CSSSSMGLSTEAFF

V gene: TRBV29-1
J gene: TRBJ2-6
CDR3 protein: CSVEWAGSGANVLTF

V gene: TRBV7-8
J gene: TRBJ2-2
CDR3 protein: CASSFRLSGRGTGELFF

V gene: TRBV5-1
J gene: TRBJ2-7
CDR3 protein: CASSLEARTYEQYF

V gene: TRBV11-1
J gene: TRBJ2-6
CDR3 protein: CASSLASYRGSGANVLTF

V gene: TRBV27
J gene: TRBJ2-1
CDR3 protein: CASSLRPRGDTLQFF

V gene: TRBV27
J gene: TRBJ2-1
CDR3 protein: CASSLSYGLAVSYNEQFF

V gene: TRBV7-9
J gene: TRBJ2-1
CDR3 protein: CSSSPTYLNEQFF

V gene: TRBV7-2
J gene: TRBJ2-1
CDR3 protein: CASSERLAGGNYNEQFF

V gene: TRBV18
J gene: TRBJ1-1
CDR3 protein: CASSPQSSRNTEAFF

V gene: TRBV28
J gene: TRBJ2-1
CDR3 protein: CASSLGSGRTYNEQFF

V gene: TRBV10-3
J gene: TRBJ1-3
CDR3 protein: CAISETGTSGNTIYF

V gene: TRBV5-4
J gene: TRBJ1-5
CDR3 protein: CASSGGPGQPQHF

V gene: TRBV28
J gene: TRBJ1-4
CDR3 protein: CASSFSSTNEKLFF

V gene: TRBV27
J gene: TRBJ2-4
CDR3 protein: CASSFRTTGSDIQYF

V gene: TRBV7-3
J gene: TRBJ2-2
CDR3 protein: CASSFSGDTGELFF

V gene: TRBV6-1
J gene: -
CDR3 protein: CASSVLQGKDEQYF

V gene: TRBV5-1
J gene: TRBJ2-2
CDR3 protein: CASSLGQFANTGELFF